One and the same sample provided the 2 T cell receptor beta chains below, sequenced in a study of T cell repertoires in cytomegalovirus infection (dated by TCRdb to between 2018 and 2021). The sample's treatment or condition label is to be understood as: in vitro stimulation with specific CMV peptide epitopes to enrich CMV-specific T cells. TCRdb names Illumina HiSeq 1500 as the instrument used. In-frame beta chains were kept once TCRdb had trimmed the public reads at Q25 with fastp and called clones with MiXCR. For every CDR3 protein sequence, its rows merge into one entry that carries the most common genes and DNA. The sample table shows about 57,000 distinct CDR3 sequences, and around 20% are seen once. The ten largest clones add up to around 72% of the sample. Antigens of these TCRs are unknown. The sequencing here drew on CD8+ T cells from cultured PBMCs, taken from culture after CMV antigen stimulation. The receptor set was obtained from a human donor in good health (CMV status not recorded). Some clones in this sample may be carry-over from other donors' samples.

V is TRBV7-2 and J is TRBJ1-2, with D uncertain. This CDR3 is 15 amino acids long. V was trimmed by 5 bases and J by 0 bases, leaving 13 bases between them. Germline V gene sequence: CDR1 SGHTA, CDR2 FQGNSA. CDR3 DNA: TGTGCCAGCAGCCCCCAGAGGACTTCTAACTATGGCTACACCTTC. Amino acid sequence: CASSPQRTSNYGYTF.

This clonotype was picked up a small number of times. The chain joins TRBV7-9 to TRBJ2-5, with 8 nucleotides matching TRBD1. The CDR3 is made up of 15 amino acids. Germline-derived CDR1 and CDR2 are SEHNR and FQNEAQ (reference sequence). V lost 5 bases, J lost 2 bases, and 7 bases stayed unmatched. The CDR3 bases are TGTGCCAGCAGCCCTAGACAGGGGCGTCAAGAGACCCAGTACTTC. This gives the protein CASSPRQGRQETQYF.